Following are 12 T cell receptor beta chains from one sample sequenced in a study of cytomegalovirus exposure and HLA in healthy donors. Primers: 60 Vbeta forward and 13 Jbeta reverse. Generated by immunoSEQ multiplex PCR, the TCRdb table keeps only in-frame clones and is missing some. The data show about 150,000 clones, about four fifths seen once. The source material was PBMCs. These receptor sequences come from a man under 40 in good health and CMV-seropositive.

The chain recombines TRBV19 with TRBJ1-3; D not certain. Germline-derived CDR1 and CDR2 are LNHDA and SQIVND (reference sequence). V lost 7 bases to trimming and J lost 3 bases, with 19 bases between them. The CDR3 length is 16 residues. CDR3 bases: TGTGCCAGTACTCTCCAGGCCGGACTATATGGAAACACCATATATTTT. This sequence encodes CASTLQAGLYGNTIYF.

The rearrangement joins TRBV7-9 to TRBJ2-7; 7 nucleotides match TRBD2. J lost 11 bases, V lost 1 base, and 2 bases had no gene match. The CDR3 length is 11 residues. CDR1 is SEHNR, CDR2 FQNEAQ, per germline (reference sequence). CDR3 in amino acids: CASSLGGREYF. CDR3 nucleotide sequence: TGTGCCAGCAGCTTAGGGGGGAGGGAGTACTTC.

This chain links TRBV6-1 with TRBJ1-5, with D possibly matching TRBD1 (6 bases). The CDR3 is 15 residues long. V lost 3 bases and J lost 1, with 10 bases in between. CDR1 MNHNS and CDR2 SASEGT come from the germline V gene. CDR3 region: CASSDGRGSNQPQHF. The CDR3 DNA is TGTGCCAGCAGTGACGGCAGGGGAAGCAATCAGCCCCAGCATTTT.

This chain uses TRBV5-1 with TRBJ2-3; tentatively, D is TRBD2 (6 bases). This CDR3 is 15 amino acids long. The V end was cut by 0 bases, the J end by 1 base, with 9 bases between. CDR1 SGHRS and CDR2 YFSETQ come from the germline V gene. CDR3 residues: CASSLEASGTDTQYF. CDR3 DNA sequence: TGCGCCAGCAGCTTGGAAGCTAGCGGCACAGATACGCAGTATTTT.

This sequence joins TRBV4-2 and TRBJ2-7, with a tentative D call TRBD1 (5 bases). From germline, CDR1 is LGHNA and CDR2 YNFKEQ. The CDR3 extends over 17 amino acids. Trimming removed 0 bases from V and 0 bases from J, with 15 bases in between. The CDR3 spells CASSQDHQGHASYEQYF. The CDR3 DNA sequence: TGTGCCAGCAGCCAAGACCACCAGGGTCATGCCTCCTACGAGCAGTACTTC.

The V call is TRBV4-2, the J call TRBJ1-2; D remains unclear. V lost 0 bases, J lost 0 bases, and 11 bases lay in between. This CDR3 is built from 16 residues. Germline V gene sequence: CDR1 LGHNA, CDR2 YNFKEQ. The CDR3 is CASSQDGHPSNYGYTF. The CDR3 nucleotides read TGTGCCAGCAGCCAAGATGGGCATCCTTCTAACTATGGCTACACCTTC.

The genes are TRBV6-5 and TRBJ1-4; a weak D match, TRBD1 (5 bases). CDR1 and CDR2 from the germline V gene are MNHEY and SVGAGI. The CDR3 extends over 14 amino acids. V shed 6 bases and J shed 8 bases, with 16 bases lying between them. The CDR3 reads CASSRDLGGEKLFF. The CDR3 nucleotides are TGTGCCAGCAGCCGGGACCTCGGGGGGGAAAAACTGTTTTTT.

This chain links TRBV5-1 with TRBJ1-1; perhaps TRBD1 as D (6 bases). V dropped 0 bases and J dropped 7 bases, with 10 bases sitting between them. Germline CDR1 is SGHRS and CDR2 is YFSETQ. The CDR3 totals 13 residues. The CDR3 loop reads CASSLERTVEAFF. CDR3 in DNA: TGCGCCAGCAGCTTGGAAAGGACAGTTGAAGCTTTCTTT.

The rearrangement uses TRBV14 and TRBJ1-5, with D unclear. CDR3 length: 14 residues. Trimming stripped 4 bases from V and 2 bases from J, with 9 bases between. Germline V gene data show CDR1 as SGHDN and CDR2 as FVKESK. CDR3 DNA sequence: TGTGCCAGCAGCCTCGGGTCGGGCAATCAGCCCCAGCATTTT. This sequence encodes CASSLGSGNQPQHF.

The chain has TRBV21-1 and TRBJ2-7; the table names TRBD1, a call not compared with the DNA. TRBV21-1 is described as a pseudogene. The CDR3 totals 14 residues. CDR3 residues: CASSPGDRAYEQYF. CDR3 DNA: TGTGCCAGCAGCCCAGGGGACAGGGCCTACGAGCAGTACTTC.

This chain connects TRBV28 to TRBJ1-3; D is uncertain. This CDR3 is 13 amino acids long. The V and J ends lost 8 bases and 0 bases respectively, with 8 bases between them. Germline lookup yields CDR1 MDHEN and CDR2 SYDVKM. The CDR3 DNA is TGTGCCAGCCTTTATAGCTCTGGAAACACCATATATTTT. As protein: CASLYSSGNTIYF.

The chain is built from TRBV28 and TRBJ2-1; 8 bases map to TRBD1. Germline CDR1 MDHEN, CDR2 SYDVKM. V lost 5 bases, J lost 4 bases, and 4 bases stayed unmatched. The CDR3 consists of 14 residues. The CDR3 nucleotides are TGTGCCAGCAGTCTGGGACAGGATTACAATGAGCAGTTCTTC. Its translation: CASSLGQDYNEQFF.